The 21 T cell receptor beta chains reported below all come from one sample, sequenced in a study of post-analysis software for immune sequencing data. The antigens of these receptors remain unknown. Carried by the TCR beta cDNA libraries were unique molecular identifiers. TCRdb re-derived calls from the PCR reads in MiXCR, one entry per CDR3 protein. This sample has 750,000 to 950,000 distinct CDR3 sequences, with approximately 57% found just once. Overall study findings and caveats: Elevated frequency relative to controls characterized roughly five TRBV segments in patients, TRBV5-6, TRBV5-1 and TRBV20-1 among them.

The sample taken for sequencing was blood. The receptors derive from a girl between 10 and 17 years old with multiple sclerosis.

V is TRBV18 and J is TRBJ2-7; D is perhaps TRBD1 or TRBD2 (5 bases each). Trimming left V 6 bases short and J 7 bases short, with 25 bases between. CDR1 KGHSH and CDR2 LQKENI come from the germline V gene. The CDR3 covers 16 residues. The chain's CDR3 is CASSRTVNRDLDEQYF. DNA for the CDR3: TGTGCCAGCTCTCGTACGGTCAACCGGGACCTGGATGAGCAGTACTTC.

This chain links TRBV20-1 with TRBJ2-3; D call uncertain. Germline V lookup: CDR1 DFQATT, CDR2 SNEGSKA (reference sequence). V was clipped by 3 bases and J by 0 bases, with 13 bases between them. The CDR3 sequence is 15 residues long. In nucleotides, the CDR3 is TGCAGTGCTAGGCAGCTGCTCCCTAGCACAGATACGCAGTATTTT. Translating it yields CSARQLLPSTDTQYF.

The chain links TRBV7-2 to TRBJ2-7; tentatively, D is TRBD1 (6 bases). The germline gives CDR1 SGHTA, CDR2 FQGNSA. The V end was cut by 3 bases, the J end by 4 bases, with 13 bases between. This CDR3 comprises 14 residues. In DNA form, the CDR3 reads TGTGCCAGCAGCTTGGAGACAGGAAAGTACGAGCAGTACTTC. Translating gives CASSLETGKYEQYF. Full variable domain (missing parts from reference TRBV7-2 and TRBJ2-7): GAGVSQSPSNKVTEKGKDVELRCDPISGHTALYWYRQSLGQGLEFLIYFQGNSAPDKSGLPSDRFSAERTGGSVSTLTIQRTQQEDSAVYLCASSLETGKYEQYFGPGTRLTVT.

The chain combines TRBV29-1 with TRBJ2-3, with D tentatively TRBD1 (8 bases). Looked up from germline, CDR1 is SQVTM and CDR2 is ANQGSEA. Trimming pared 7 bases from V and 7 bases from J, leaving 15 bases between. CDR3 size: 12 residues. The DNA for the CDR3 is TGCAGCGGGGGGGGACAGGTTTATACGCAGTATTTT. Protein sequence: CSGGGQVYTQYF.

This clonotype was seen a handful of times. The V call is TRBV20-1, the J call TRBJ2-7, with 9 bases aligning to TRBD2. Looked up from germline, CDR1 is DFQATT and CDR2 is SNEGSKA (reference sequence). There are 14 residues in the CDR3. V lost 0 bases, J lost 4 bases, and 4 bases stayed unmatched. The CDR3: CSAREAGGSYEQYF. The DNA for the CDR3 is TGCAGTGCTAGAGAGGCGGGAGGGTCATACGAGCAGTACTTC.

This clonotype has more than one count but fewer than ten. The CDR3 DNA follows: TGTGCCAGCAGCAGTGGACAGAGAACGCAGTATTTT. This translates into CASSSGQRTQYF. The chain recombines TRBV11-2 with TRBJ2-3; a weak D match, TRBD1 (6 bases). V was shortened by 5 bases and J by 9 bases, with 12 bases between the two germline ends. The CDR3 runs 12 residues. Germline V gene lookup returns CDR1 SGHAT and CDR2 FQNNGV.

J is TRBJ2-5 and V is TRBV27; 7 bases match TRBD2. The last part of the DNA fits TRBJ2-7 better; the J call may be wrong. The CDR3 length is 15 residues. CDR1 and CDR2 (germline): MNHEY, SMNVEV (reference sequence). CDR3 bases: TGTGCCAGCAGCCCCCTGGGGGGGGTGTCCTACGAGCAGTACTTC. It specifies CASSPLGGVSYEQYF.

The CDR3 nucleotides read TGCAGCGTTGAAGATTGGGGCCGTCCACCGAGTACGCAGTATTTT. Its translation: CSVEDWGRPPSTQYF. The rearrangement uses TRBV29-1 and TRBJ2-3, with a tentative D call TRBD1 (5 bases). The V end lost 0 bases, the J end lost 8 bases, and 18 bases lay between the germline ends. The CDR3 contains 15 residues. Per germline, CDR1 SQVTM and CDR2 ANQGSEA.

The chain carries TRBV7-8 and TRBJ1-5; D call uncertain. The CDR3 spans 12 residues. Trimming took off 4 bases at V and 7 bases at J, with 8 bases between the two ends. Germline lookup yields CDR1 SGHVS and CDR2 FQNEAQ. In DNA, the CDR3 is TGTGCCAGCAGCTCTGATGGACAGCCCCAGCATTTT. Protein product: CASSSDGQPQHF. Complete variable domain (other parts from reference TRBV7-8 and TRBJ1-5): GAGVSQSPRYKVAKRGQDVALRCDPISGHVSLFWYQQALGQGPEFLTYFQNEAQLDKSGLPSDRFFAERPEGSVSTLKIQRTQQEDSAVYLCASSSDGQPQHFGDGTRLSIL.

This clonotype was detected a few times. The gene calls are TRBV10-3 and TRBJ2-1; no reliable D call. This CDR3 is 15 amino acids long. Trimming removed 3 bases at V and 7 bases at J, with 16 bases between. CDR1 is ENHRY and CDR2 is SYGVKD in the germline V gene. As DNA, the CDR3 is TGTGCCATCAGTGAAATTCGTGGGATCGGTAATGAGCAGTTCTTC. Translating it yields CAISEIRGIGNEQFF.

The chain joins TRBV20-1 to TRBJ2-7; tentatively, D is TRBD1 (7 bases). CDR1 and CDR2 from the germline V gene are DFQATT and SNEGSKA (reference sequence). The V end was cut by 3 bases, the J end by 0 bases, with 18 bases between. This CDR3 is 16 amino acids long. The CDR3: CSASDPGGGPSYEQYF. Written as DNA, the CDR3 is TGCAGTGCTAGCGACCCTGGAGGGGGCCCCTCCTACGAGCAGTACTTC.

The table lists this clonotype with a few counts. The rearrangement joins TRBV20-1 to TRBJ2-1; weak D call: TRBD1 (7 bases). Germline-derived CDR1 and CDR2 are DFQATT and SNEGSKA (reference sequence). V lost 6 bases, J lost 0 bases, and 12 bases lay in between. The CDR3 covers 14 residues. The CDR3 coding sequence is TGCAGTGCCCAGGGGGGCCCCTCCTACAATGAGCAGTTCTTC. This sequence encodes CSAQGGPSYNEQFF.

V usage is TRBV5-6 and J usage is TRBJ2-1; 7 bases align to TRBD2. V was clipped by 6 bases and J by 7 bases; unmatched bases: 13. This CDR3 comprises 15 residues. Germline CDR1 reads SGHDT; CDR2 reads YYEEEE. The CDR3 DNA is TGTGCCAGCACGAACGGGACTACCTCGCGGAATGAGCAGTTCTTC. This translates into CASTNGTTSRNEQFF.

V usage is TRBV9 and J usage is TRBJ2-7, with 8 bases identical to TRBD1. The V segment lost 3 bases and the J segment 1 base; nucleotides outside the gene matches: 6. The germline CDR1 and CDR2 sequences are SGDLS and YYNGEE. This CDR3 comprises 15 residues. The CDR3 sequence is CASSERDRSSYEQYF. The CDR3 DNA sequence: TGTGCCAGCAGCGAGAGGGACAGGTCGTCCTACGAGCAGTACTTC.

The chain joins TRBV5-1 to TRBJ2-4; the D is unclear. V gave up 0 bases and J gave up 0 bases, with 10 bases separating them. Germline CDR1 reads SGHRS; CDR2 reads YFSETQ. The CDR3 extends over 16 amino acids. The CDR3 spells CASSLDSVLAKNIQYF. Here the CDR3 DNA reads TGCGCCAGCAGCTTGGATTCCGTTCTAGCCAAAAACATTCAGTACTTC.

This clonotype was recorded many times. V and J are TRBV29-1 and TRBJ2-3, with TRBD2 matching 11 bases. Unmatched junction bases numbered 7, after V lost 7 bases and J lost 4 bases. Per germline, CDR1 SQVTM and CDR2 ANQGSEA. The CDR3 sequence is 14 residues long. DNA of the CDR3: TGCAGCGAATTAACTAGCGGGAGCCCAGATACGCAGTATTTT. This codes for CSELTSGSPDTQYF.

The chain carries TRBV5-1 and TRBJ2-1, with TRBD2 matching over 7 bases. Germline-derived CDR1 and CDR2 are SGHRS and YFSETQ. CDR3 size: 15 residues. V dropped 4 bases and J dropped 8; count of bases not matched to a gene: 12. The CDR3 coding sequence is TGCGCCAGCAGCCCGGGACCAGCGGGATCCGATGAGCAGTTCTTC. Its protein is CASSPGPAGSDEQFF.

The V gene is TRBV4-1, the J gene TRBJ2-1, with 12 bases fitting TRBD2. The J call may be faulty, since TRBJ2-7 better matches the DNA end. There are 20 residues in the CDR3. Germline CDR1 is MGHRA and CDR2 is YSYEKL. Written as DNA, the CDR3 is TGCGCCAGCAACCCCCGAGGGGCTAGCGGGGGGGCTCGCCCCTACAATGAGCAGTACTTC. Translation: CASNPRGASGGARPYNEQYF.

Here the CDR3 reads CASSQFVGLDAKNIQYF. CDR3 DNA sequence: TGCGCCAGCAGCCAATTCGTGGGTTTGGATGCCAAAAACATTCAGTACTTC. The genes are TRBV4-1 and TRBJ2-4; D call uncertain. The CDR3 is 17 residues long. Between the trimmed V and J ends, which lost 2 bases and 1 base, there was a span of 15 bases. Germline V lookup: CDR1 MGHRA, CDR2 YSYEKL.

This rearrangement joins TRBV20-1 to TRBJ2-1; D might be TRBD2 (6 bases). CDR1 is DFQATT and CDR2 is SNEGSKA in the germline V gene (reference sequence). The V end was cut by 2 bases, the J end by 8 bases, with 13 bases between. The CDR3 extends over 13 amino acids. CDR3 amino acids: CSARWFTGDEQFF. The CDR3 DNA reads as TGCAGTGCTAGATGGTTCACGGGGGATGAGCAGTTCTTC.

The chain links TRBV4-2 to TRBJ2-7, with unresolved D. The V end lost 6 bases, the J end lost 6 bases, and 15 bases lay between the germline ends. CDR3 length equals 13 residues. Looked up from germline, CDR1 is LGHNA and CDR2 is YNFKEQ. The CDR3 DNA reads as TGTGCCAGCAGGGGAATGGACCCTCTCGAGCAGTACTTC. Translation gives CASRGMDPLEQYF.